This T cell receptor beta chain stems from a study of cytomegalovirus exposure and HLA in healthy donors. Primers: 60 Vbeta forward and 13 Jbeta reverse. TCRdb's table, derived via immunoSEQ multiplex PCR, lists solely in-frame clones and lacks some. The sample has 110,000 to 150,000 clones, 8.5% to 10% seen once. Findings of the study overall: Earlier results showed most TCR beta V segments being productive about 87% or about 30% of the time. When analyzed later, a missense DCLRE1C variant was found to be linked to TCR beta V- and J-gene trimming.

Points on this clone: The antigen remains unidentified.

Germline CDR1 is SGHRS and CDR2 is YFSETQ. The J segment lost 1 base and the V segment lost 0 bases, leaving 2 bases of the junction unmatched. This CDR3 contains 15 residues. This receptor was obtained from a man aged 50-59 years in good health and CMV-seronegative. Sequencing was done on a sample of PBMCs. The chain couples TRBV5-1 to TRBJ2-5; TRBD1 aligns across 8 bases. This CDR3 reads CASSLGGQVQETQYF. CDR3 bases: TGCGCCAGCAGCTTGGGGGGACAGGTCCAAGAGACCCAGTACTTC.